These 22 T cell receptor beta chains were sequenced from one sample in a study of vaccination and CD4 T cells after COVID-19. Antigens of these TCRs are unknown. The treatment was: roughly nine-day PBMC culture with coronavirus spike peptide pools or control peptides (ViraFEST assay). Cultured CD4+ T cells had their DNA profiled by the Oncomine TCR Beta short-read assay. TCRdb re-called the PCR reads through MiXCR, storing one row per CDR3 protein. This table holds 8,000 to 10,000 distinct CDR3 sequences, roughly 61% found once. Sequenced material: CD4+ T cells from blood, cultured in vitro. These TCRs come from a human donor who had recovered from COVID-19.

The J gene is TRBJ1-2, the V gene TRBV7-9; 9 bases fit TRBD1. The germline gives CDR1 SEHNR, CDR2 FQNEAQ (reference sequence). This CDR3 is 15 amino acids long. V shed 5 bases, J shed 5 bases, and the junction held 9 bases outside the gene matches. In DNA form, the CDR3 reads TGTGCCAGCAGCGGCTCCTGGGACAGGGAGTATGGCTACACCTTC. Protein sequence: CASSGSWDREYGYTF.

This chain connects TRBV20-1 to TRBJ1-5; D might be TRBD1 (6 bases). The CDR3 contains 17 residues. Germline V lookup: CDR1 DFQATT, CDR2 SNEGSKA (reference sequence). Between the trimmed V and J ends, which lost 5 bases and 2 bases, there was a span of 22 bases. CDR3 sequence reads: CSAVAEVGSGGNQPQHF. The CDR3 DNA reads as TGCAGTGCTGTGGCAGAGGTGGGATCAGGGGGCAATCAGCCCCAGCATTTT.

The chain is built from TRBV20-1 and TRBJ2-7; 9 bases align to TRBD2. V was pared by 4 bases and J by 4 bases, with 8 bases of the junction left unmatched. The CDR3 loop spans 14 amino acids. Germline V gene sequence: CDR1 DFQATT, CDR2 SNEGSKA (reference sequence). The CDR3 sequence is CSAMASGIGYEQYF. CDR3 nucleotide sequence: TGCAGTGCTATGGCTAGCGGGATAGGGTACGAGCAGTACTTC.

This clonotype was recorded only once. This chain links TRBV20-1 with TRBJ2-5; 10 bases align to TRBD2. J lost 1 base, V lost 3 bases, and 20 bases had no gene match. The CDR3 sequence is 20 residues long. From germline, CDR1 is DFQATT and CDR2 SNEGSKA (reference sequence). The CDR3 nucleotides read TGCAGTGCTAGGTTCCCCCCTGGCCTAGCGGGGGAGGGGTCCCAAGAGACCCAGTACTTC. Protein product: CSARFPPGLAGEGSQETQYF.

This clonotype was observed once. The chain is built from TRBV5-1 and TRBJ1-3; D not certain. The V end lost 4 bases, the J end lost 1 base, and 9 bases lay between the germline ends. The germline V gene encodes CDR1 SGHRS and CDR2 YFSETQ. This CDR3 is 14 amino acids long. The chain's CDR3 is CASSQDPSGNTIYF. The CDR3 region has the DNA TGCGCCAGCAGCCAGGACCCTTCTGGAAACACCATATATTTT.

This sequence joins TRBV5-5 and TRBJ1-5, with a possible D match to TRBD1 (5 bases). CDR3 length equals 12 residues. Trimming removed 3 bases at V and 5 bases at J, with 6 bases between. CDR1 and CDR2 from the germline V gene are SGHKS and YYEKEE (reference sequence). The DNA for the CDR3 is TGTGCCAGCAGCTCCAGGGATCAGCCCCAGCATTTT. It encodes CASSSRDQPQHF.

This rearrangement joins TRBV27 to TRBJ1-6; 8 bases agree with TRBD1. In germline, CDR1 is MNHEY, CDR2 SMNVEV (reference sequence). With 8 bases clipped from V and 9 bases from J, the junction kept 3 bases outside the gene matches. CDR3 length: 12 amino acids. CDR3: CASGQGFSPLHF. The CDR3 DNA reads as TGTGCCAGCGGACAGGGTTTTTCACCCCTCCACTTT.

This clonotype showed up just once. The V gene is TRBV20-1, the J gene TRBJ1-1; the D is unclear. The CDR3 is 13 residues long. The V end was cut by 2 bases, the J end by 1 base, with 8 bases between. From germline, CDR1 is DFQATT and CDR2 SNEGSKA (reference sequence). CDR3 bases: TGCAGTGCTAGAAATCCTAAGAACACTGAAGCTTTCTTT. Translation gives CSARNPKNTEAFF.

This clonotype was seen a handful of times. The CDR3 region has the DNA TGTGCCGGAGACAGTTCTCCCCAAGAGACCCAGTACTTC. Its protein is CAGDSSPQETQYF. The chain links TRBV19 to TRBJ2-5, with a weak D call TRBD1 (5 bases). Germline-derived CDR1 and CDR2 are LNHDA and SQIVND (reference sequence). Trimming took 11 bases from V and 1 from J, leaving 14 bases between them. The CDR3 runs 13 residues. Together with reference TRBV19 and TRBJ2-5, the CDR3 gives the full variable domain: DGGITQSPKYLFRKEGQNVTLSCEQNLNHDAMYWYRQDPGQGLRLIYYSQIVNDFQKGDIAEGYSVSREKKESFPLTVTSAQKNPTAFYLCAGDSSPQETQYFGPGTRLLVL.

This clonotype was recorded only once. The chain joins TRBV6-1 to TRBJ2-2; D unresolved. Germline CDR1 MNHNS, CDR2 SASEGT. Trimming took off 7 bases at V and 1 base at J, with 7 bases between the two ends. CDR3 length: 13 residues. This CDR3 reads CASTTRNTGELFF. The CDR3 coding sequence is TGTGCCAGCACAACCCGGAACACCGGGGAGCTGTTTTTT.

The chain couples TRBV27 to TRBJ1-2; 7 bases align to TRBD1. The V and J ends lost 4 bases and 7 bases, in that order; junction bases with no gene match: 6. CDR3 length: 13 amino acids. Per germline, CDR1 MNHEY and CDR2 SMNVEV (reference sequence). The CDR3, as DNA: TGTGCCAGCAGTTATTACCGGGACAGTGGCTACACCTTC. Its protein product is CASSYYRDSGYTF.

This rearrangement joins TRBV4-1 to TRBJ1-1; D is possibly TRBD1 (5 bases). CDR3 size: 16 residues. Trimming shortened V by 0 bases and J by 1 base, and 12 bases separated the two germline ends. Germline V gene data show CDR1 as MGHRA and CDR2 as YSYEKL. The CDR3 region is CASSQDAGGRNTEAFF. The CDR3 bases are TGCGCCAGCAGCCAAGATGCTGGGGGAAGGAACACTGAAGCTTTCTTT.

The rearrangement uses TRBV7-8 and TRBJ2-3; 11 nucleotides align to TRBD2. The CDR3 sequence is 16 residues long. Germline loops: CDR1 SGHVS, CDR2 FQNEAQ. The J segment lost 6 bases and the V segment lost 5 bases, leaving 10 bases of the junction unmatched. CDR3: CASSPEPSGRRDTQYF. In DNA, the CDR3 is TGTGCCAGCAGCCCGGAGCCTAGCGGGAGGCGGGATACGCAGTATTTT.

J is TRBJ1-1 and V is TRBV6-1; D not certain. V was cut by 8 bases and J by 3 bases, with 13 bases left in between. The CDR3 covers 13 residues. Germline V gene data show CDR1 as MNHNS and CDR2 as SASEGT. The DNA of the CDR3 is TGTGCCAGCCAGTTTGAGAGGGACACTGAAGCTTTCTTT. Protein product: CASQFERDTEAFF.

The chain has TRBV7-9 and TRBJ2-1; 9 bases are a match to TRBD2. Germline V gene sequence: CDR1 SEHNR, CDR2 FQNEAQ (reference sequence). The V gene end was trimmed by 1 base and the J gene end by 2 bases; junction bases not matched to a gene: 3. The length of the CDR3 is 16 residues. The CDR3 DNA is TGTGCCAGCAGCTTAGGACTAGCGGAGGCCTACAATGAGCAGTTCTTC. Protein product: CASSLGLAEAYNEQFF.

The rearrangement uses TRBV9 and TRBJ1-6; D is unclear. The germline V gene encodes CDR1 SGDLS and CDR2 YYNGEE. V lost 5 bases, J lost 0 bases, and 12 bases lay in between. The CDR3 is made up of 16 amino acids. The CDR3 coding sequence is TGTGCCAGCAGTGCAGCGATAGACTCCTATAATTCACCCCTCCACTTT. Amino acids: CASSAAIDSYNSPLHF.

This chain joins TRBV28 and TRBJ1-2; 7 positions agree with TRBD1. V shed 10 bases and J 6 bases; nucleotides not matched to a gene: 14. From germline, CDR1 is MDHEN and CDR2 SYDVKM. The CDR3 sequence is 14 residues long. CDR3 in amino acids: CAIENRGTSDGYTF. The CDR3 DNA reads as TGTGCCATCGAGAACAGGGGCACGTCCGATGGCTACACCTTC.

In the case of this clonotype: As the CDR3 is not closed by the conserved phenylalanine or tryptophan, this likely results from a read error. V is TRBV20-1 and J is TRBJ2-1, with TRBD2 identical over 10 bases. Germline loops: CDR1 DFQATT, CDR2 SNEGSKA (reference sequence). The CDR3 totals 14 residues. The trim removed 4 bases at V and 8 bases at J, leaving 8 bases unmatched. In DNA form, the CDR3 reads TGCAGTGCTATTTCACTAGCGGGACACGATGAGCAGTTCTAC. This encodes CSAISLAGHDEQFY.

This clonotype has just a few counts. The genes are TRBV27 and TRBJ1-2; D gene unclear. Per germline, CDR1 MNHEY and CDR2 SMNVEV (reference sequence). The CDR3 consists of 13 residues. The V end was cut by 3 bases, the J end by 8 bases, with 13 bases between. CDR3 bases: TGTGCCAGCAGTTTTTCTGGGATTTGGGGCTACACCTTC. Residues: CASSFSGIWGYTF.

The chain couples TRBV15 to TRBJ1-1, with D tentatively TRBD1 (6 bases). The germline gives CDR1 LNHNV, CDR2 YYDKDF (reference sequence). Trimming took off 0 bases at V and 6 bases at J, with 8 bases between the two ends. The CDR3 is 13 residues long. CDR3 bases: TGTGCCACCAGCAGAGAACAGGGATCTGAAGCTTTCTTT. Protein product: CATSREQGSEAFF. Full variable domain (remainder filled in from reference TRBV15 and TRBJ1-1): DAMVIQNPRYQVTQFGKPVTLSCSQTLNHNVMYWYQQKSSQAPKLLFHYYDKDFNNEADTPDNFQSRRPNTSFCFLDIRSPGLGDTAMYLCATSREQGSEAFFGQGTRLTVV.

The rearrangement links TRBV28 to TRBJ1-5; 9 positions agree with TRBD1. With V trimmed by 6 bases and J by 3 bases, 12 bases remained unmatched. This CDR3 has 17 residues. Germline V gene sequence: CDR1 MDHEN, CDR2 SYDVKM. CDR3 bases: TGTGCCAGCAGGGGCGGGACAGGGCTAAGTGCCAATCAGCCCCAGCATTTT. Translated, it gives CASRGGTGLSANQPQHF.

The chain is built from TRBV11-2 and TRBJ2-5; D not certain. The CDR3 loop spans 13 amino acids. V was pared by 2 bases and J by 2 bases, with 6 bases between. CDR1 is SGHAT and CDR2 is FQNNGV in the germline V gene. The CDR3 here is CASSLRLQETQYF. The CDR3 nucleotides are TGTGCCAGCAGCTTACGGCTACAAGAGACCCAGTACTTC.